The TCR beta chain under discussion was sequenced for a study of patients and donors after allogeneic stem cell transplantation. Using its own MiXCR run on the RT-PCR reads, TCRdb lists one record per CDR3 protein. The sample records around 150,000 distinct CDR3 sequences, approximately 40% being singletons. There are a few counts of this clonotype. V lost 0 bases and J 5 bases, leaving 11 bases between the germline ends. Germline V CDR1 and CDR2: SGHDT, YYEEEE. The CDR3 sequence is 14 residues long. The TCR comes from a human donor who was either an allogeneic HSCT recipient or a stem cell or donor lymphocyte infusion donor (not recorded which). It is not recorded whose cells these are; they may come from a transplant donor. V gene TRBV5-6 combines with J gene TRBJ2-5; D is possibly TRBD2 (6 bases). The sequenced sample consisted of blood, either unsorted or a sorted T cell fraction (not recorded which). The CDR3 DNA sequence: TGTGCCAGCAGCTTGGAGCCTAGCGCGGAGACCCAGTACTTC. Translating it yields CASSLEPSAETQYF. Combining the CDR3 with reference TRBV5-6 and TRBJ2-5 gives the whole variable domain DAGVTQSPTHLIKTRGQQVTLRCSPKSGHDTVSWYQQALGQGPQFIFQYYEEEERQRGNFPDRFSGHQFPNYSSELNVNALLLGDSALYLCASSLEPSAETQYFGPGTRLLVL.